What follows describes a single T cell receptor beta chain. The read ends 3 residues early relative to the CDR3; the germline J gene fills the gap. The data are from a study of T cells in women clearing cervical HPV infection. Some clones are missing from TCRdb's copy, which holds only in-frame ones; the method was immunoSEQ multiplex PCR. The sample totals about 32,000 clones. This CDR3 is 15 amino acids long. Between the trimmed V and J ends, which lost 4 bases and 4 bases, there was a span of 16 bases. Germline V gives CDR1 SGHVS, CDR2 FQNEAQ. The source material was blood buffy coat. The clonotype comes from a woman between 18 and 70 years old with a cervical HPV16 infection that either progressed to CIN3+ or cleared (not recorded which). J is TRBJ2-5 and V is TRBV7-8; tentative D call: TRBD1 (6 bases). The CDR3 DNA, read in part, is TGTGCCAGCAGCTCCCTTGGGGGCCGAGGAGAGACC. This codes for CASSSLGGRGET. The full CDR3 is CASSSLGGRGETQYF.